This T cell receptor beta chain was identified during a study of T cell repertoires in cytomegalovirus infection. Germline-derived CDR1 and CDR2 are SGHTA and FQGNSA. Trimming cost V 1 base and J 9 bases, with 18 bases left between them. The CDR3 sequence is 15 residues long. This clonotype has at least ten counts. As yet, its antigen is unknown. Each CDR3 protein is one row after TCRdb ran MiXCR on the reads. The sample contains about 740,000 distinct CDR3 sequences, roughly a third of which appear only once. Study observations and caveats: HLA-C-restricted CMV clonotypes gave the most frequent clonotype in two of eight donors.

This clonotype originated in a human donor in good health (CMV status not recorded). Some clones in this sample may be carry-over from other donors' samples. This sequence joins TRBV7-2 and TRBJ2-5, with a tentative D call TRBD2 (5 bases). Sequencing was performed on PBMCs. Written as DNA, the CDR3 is TGTGCCAGCAGCTTAGGAGCAAGCGGATCCGGGGCCCAGTACTTC. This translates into CASSLGASGSGAQYF.